This T cell receptor (beta chain) came from a study of blood T cell repertoires in COVID-19. Overall study: The study drew acute and convalescent COVID-19 samples from the United States, Italy and Spain. PBMCs, B-cell-depleted T cells, or T cells provided the cDNA or gDNA that made up the material.

In the authors' workflow: Reference gene primers were amplified, and this amplification served to estimate nucleated cell counts. Measured with immunoSEQ multiplex PCR; TCRdb has only the in-frame clones, and not every one. V and J calls plus clone size are reproduced from that table; the DNA served to infer D and trimming. The sample shows tens of thousands of clones, 84% of them seen only once. J was trimmed by 6 bases and V by 0 bases; bases with no gene match: 5. This CDR3 spans 16 amino acids. Germline CDR1 is SGDLS and CDR2 is YYNGEE. This sequence was found in a woman in her sixties or seventies with acute or convalescent COVID-19. The sample consisted of peripheral blood. V gene TRBV9 combines with J gene TRBJ2-3; 12 bases map to TRBD2. CDR3 sequence: CASSVVGTSGLDTQYF. CDR3 DNA sequence: TGTGCCAGCAGCGTAGTTGGGACTAGCGGGTTGGATACGCAGTATTTT.